One TCR beta chain is described in this entry. The antigen is not known. This entry comes from a study of blood T cells in healthy people across ages. General observations from the study: Bulk PBMC profiling left naive and antigen-experienced comparisons inconclusive.

PCR was performed a second time for roughly 7 to 12 cycles using a sample-barcoded 5' primer and a J-beta primer mix. Researchers report that a template-switch adaptor with 12 random nucleotides tagged each cDNA molecule. TCRdb recomputed calls from the 5' RACE reads with MiXCR, one row per CDR3 protein. There are 1,800,000 or so distinct CDR3 sequences in the sample; 30% to 40% occur only once, and more than 20% lies in the top ten. The V gene's germline CDR1 is SGHRS and CDR2 YFSETQ. J gave up 3 bases and V 3 bases, and 13 bases lay outside the gene matches. The CDR3 runs to 17 residues. Material for sequencing was blood. The genes are TRBV5-1 and TRBJ2-7; TRBD1 aligns across 9 bases. This TCR was recovered from a human donor in good health. The CDR3 protein is CASSWAKGGTGIYEQYF. The CDR3 DNA follows: TGCGCCAGCAGCTGGGCCAAGGGTGGGACAGGGATCTACGAGCAGTACTTC.